This T cell receptor beta chain was obtained from a study of PD-1 and CTLA-4 blockade in melanoma. Here immunoSEQ multiplex PCR was the method, and the copy in TCRdb shows in-frame clones only, minus some. The data hold about 31,000 clones, with approximately 89% observed a single time. The sequences come from CD8+ T cells from peripheral blood, collected from a patient given anti-PD-1 treatment. This receptor was taken from a human donor with melanoma.

For the CDR3, the DNA is TGTGCCAGCTCCCAGGCAGGGGGGCAAGAGACCCAGTACTTC. Protein: CASSQAGGQETQYF. The chain carries TRBV18 and TRBJ2-5, with D tentatively TRBD1 (7 bases). Germline V gene lookup returns CDR1 KGHSH and CDR2 LQKENI. The CDR3 totals 14 residues. V was clipped by 6 bases and J by 2 bases, with 13 bases between them.